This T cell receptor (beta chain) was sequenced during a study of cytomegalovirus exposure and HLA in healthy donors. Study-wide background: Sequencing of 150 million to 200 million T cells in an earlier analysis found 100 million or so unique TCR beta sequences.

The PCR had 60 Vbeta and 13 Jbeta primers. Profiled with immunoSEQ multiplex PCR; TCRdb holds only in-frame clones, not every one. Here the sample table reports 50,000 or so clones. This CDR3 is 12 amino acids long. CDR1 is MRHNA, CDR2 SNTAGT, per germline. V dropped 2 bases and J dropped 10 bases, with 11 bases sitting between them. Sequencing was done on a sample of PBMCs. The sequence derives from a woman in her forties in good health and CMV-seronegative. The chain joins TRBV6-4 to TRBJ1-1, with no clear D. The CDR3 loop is CASSDRTGGAFF. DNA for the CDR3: TGTGCCAGCAGTGACAGGACCGGAGGAGCTTTCTTT.